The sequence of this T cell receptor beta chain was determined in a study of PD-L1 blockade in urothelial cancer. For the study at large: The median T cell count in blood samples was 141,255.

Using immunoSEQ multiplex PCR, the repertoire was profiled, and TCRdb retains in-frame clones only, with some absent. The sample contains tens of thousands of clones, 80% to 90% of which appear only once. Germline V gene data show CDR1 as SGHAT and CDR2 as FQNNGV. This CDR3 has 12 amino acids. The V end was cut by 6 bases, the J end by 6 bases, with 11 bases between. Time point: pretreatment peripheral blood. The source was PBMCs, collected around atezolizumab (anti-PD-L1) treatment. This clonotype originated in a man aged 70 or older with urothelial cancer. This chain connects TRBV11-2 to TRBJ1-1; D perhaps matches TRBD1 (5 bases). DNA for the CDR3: TGTGCCAGCAGTTTTACAGGATCTGAAGCTTTCTTT. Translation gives CASSFTGSEAFF.